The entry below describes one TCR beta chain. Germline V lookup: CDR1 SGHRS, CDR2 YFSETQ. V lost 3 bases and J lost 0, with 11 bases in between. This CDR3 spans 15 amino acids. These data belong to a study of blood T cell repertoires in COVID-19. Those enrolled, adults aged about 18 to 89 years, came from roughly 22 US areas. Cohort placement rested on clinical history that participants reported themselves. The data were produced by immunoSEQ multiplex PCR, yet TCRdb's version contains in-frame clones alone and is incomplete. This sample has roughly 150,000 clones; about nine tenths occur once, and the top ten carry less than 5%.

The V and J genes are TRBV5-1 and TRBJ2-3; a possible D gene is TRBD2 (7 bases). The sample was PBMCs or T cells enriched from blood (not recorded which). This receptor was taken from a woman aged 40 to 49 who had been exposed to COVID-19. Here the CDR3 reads CASSSAGASTDTQYF. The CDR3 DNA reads TGCGCCAGCAGCTCCGCGGGGGCGAGCACAGATACGCAGTATTTT.